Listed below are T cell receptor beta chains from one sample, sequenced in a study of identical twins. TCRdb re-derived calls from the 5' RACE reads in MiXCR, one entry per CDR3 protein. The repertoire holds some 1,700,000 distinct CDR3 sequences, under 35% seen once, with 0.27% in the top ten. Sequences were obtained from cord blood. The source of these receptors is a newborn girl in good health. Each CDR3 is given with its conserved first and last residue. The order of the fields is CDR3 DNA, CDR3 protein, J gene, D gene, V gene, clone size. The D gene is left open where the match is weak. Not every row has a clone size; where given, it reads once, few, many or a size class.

DNA: TGTGCCAGCAGTCCCTGGGGAGAGACCCAGTACTTC; CDR3: CASSPWGETQYF; J: TRBJ2-5; D: NA; V: TRBV12-3/TRBV12-4; size: many
DNA: TGTGCCAGCAGCCTCCTAGCGGGGGCTCACAATGAGCAGTTCTTC; CDR3: CASSLLAGAHNEQFF; J: TRBJ2-1; D: TRBD2; V: TRBV3-1; size: few
DNA: TGTGCCAGCGGAAGCGACAGGGGCCCTGGGGCCAACGTCCTGACTTTC; CDR3: CASGSDRGPGANVLTF; J: TRBJ2-6; D: TRBD1; V: TRBV2; size: NA
DNA: TGCAGTGCTAGAGTACTAGCGGGGGTAACCGGGGAGCTGTTTTTT; CDR3: CSARVLAGVTGELFF; J: TRBJ2-2; D: TRBD2; V: TRBV20-1; size: NA
DNA: TGTGCCAGCAGCCAAGAACGACTCTTGGGGGGTGGAACTAATTCACCCCTCCACTTT; CDR3: CASSQERLLGGGTNSPLHF; J: TRBJ1-6; D: NA; V: TRBV3-1; size: few
DNA: TGTGCCAGCAATCAGGGCGGAAGGGGCAAAAACATTCAGTACTTC; CDR3: CASNQGGRGKNIQYF; J: TRBJ2-4; D: NA; V: TRBV2; size: few
DNA: TGCAGTGCTACGGGACTGGCGGATACGCAGTATTTT; CDR3: CSATGLADTQYF; J: TRBJ2-3; D: NA; V: TRBV20-1; size: NA
DNA: TGTGCCAGCAGTGCCACCGGGACAGGGGGAGAGACCCAGTACTTC; CDR3: CASSATGTGGETQYF; J: TRBJ2-5; D: TRBD1; V: TRBV25-1; size: NA
DNA: TGCAGTGCTAGAACCGAGGGGTTAGGCTATGGCTACACCTTC; CDR3: CSARTEGLGYGYTF; J: TRBJ1-2; D: NA; V: TRBV20-1; size: NA
DNA: TGCAGTGCTAGAGTTCCTAGCGGGAACACAGATACGCAGTATTTT; CDR3: CSARVPSGNTDTQYF; J: TRBJ2-3; D: TRBD2; V: TRBV20-1; size: few
DNA: TGTGCCAGCAGTTTAGTGGGACTAGCGAGCCAAGAGACCCAGTACTTC; CDR3: CASSLVGLASQETQYF; J: TRBJ2-5; D: TRBD2; V: TRBV12-3/TRBV12-4; size: NA
DNA: TGTGCCAGCAGCGCCGCCGGGACATACAATGAGCAGTTCTTC; CDR3: CASSAAGTYNEQFF; J: TRBJ2-1; D: NA; V: TRBV9; size: NA
DNA: TGTGCCAGCAGCGGGACTAGCGGGAGGCGCAATGAGCAGTTCTTC; CDR3: CASSGTSGRRNEQFF; J: TRBJ2-1; D: TRBD2; V: TRBV7-2; size: NA
DNA: TGTGCCAGCAGCTTGGGGGACTTCAGCTCCTACGAGCAGTACTTC; CDR3: CASSLGDFSSYEQYF; J: TRBJ2-7; D: NA; V: TRBV7-6; size: few
DNA: TGCAGTGCTGGAAAATGGACAGGGGGCGGTCAGCCCCAGCATTTT; CDR3: CSAGKWTGGGQPQHF; J: TRBJ1-5; D: TRBD1; V: TRBV20-1; size: NA
DNA: TGTGCCACCACCCGCAACGGGGGCGAGCAGTACTTC; CDR3: CATTRNGGEQYF; J: TRBJ2-7; D: NA; V: TRBV27; size: NA
DNA: TGCAGCGTTGAAAACGGGTCTGGGCAGCCCCAGCATTTT; CDR3: CSVENGSGQPQHF; J: TRBJ1-5; D: NA; V: TRBV29-1; size: NA
DNA: TGTGCCATCAGGGGGACTAGCGGGAGAAGGGCTTCCTACGAGCAGTACTTC; CDR3: CAIRGTSGRRASYEQYF; J: TRBJ2-7; D: TRBD2; V: TRBV10-3; size: few
DNA: TGTGCCACTGCCTCGGGGCAGTATAGCAATCAGCCCCAGCATTTT; CDR3: CATASGQYSNQPQHF; J: TRBJ1-5; D: NA; V: TRBV24-1; size: NA
DNA: TGTGCCAGCAGTGATTATTGGGGAGAGTATGGCTACACCTTC; CDR3: CASSDYWGEYGYTF; J: TRBJ1-2; D: NA; V: TRBV6-1; size: many
DNA: TGTGCCAGCAGCCAAGTTGCGGGGAGCTCCTACGAGCAGTACTTC; CDR3: CASSQVAGSSYEQYF; J: TRBJ2-7; D: NA; V: TRBV14; size: few
DNA: TGCAGCGTTGAAGACAGGGGACGATACAATGAGCAGTTCTTC; CDR3: CSVEDRGRYNEQFF; J: TRBJ2-1; D: NA; V: TRBV29-1; size: many
DNA: TGCAGTGCTAGTGGACTAGCGACGAACACCGGGGAGCTGTTTTTT; CDR3: CSASGLATNTGELFF; J: TRBJ2-2; D: TRBD2; V: TRBV20-1; size: NA